What follows are 27 T cell receptor beta chains derived from one specimen sequenced in a study of early T cells in non-severe SARS-CoV-2 infection. TCRdb reprocessed the 5' RACE reads with MiXCR, giving one entry per CDR3 protein. The table shows roughly 81,000 distinct CDR3 sequences, with around 6% occurring only once. The sequenced sample consisted of whole blood. These TCRs come from an adult who was a healthcare worker with PCR-confirmed SARS-CoV-2 infection or an uninfected control (not recorded which).

This clonotype was counted only a few times. The V and J genes are TRBV2 and TRBJ1-6; no firm D call. This CDR3 spans 15 amino acids. Germline CDR1 SNHLY, CDR2 FYNNEI. The V and J ends lost 3 bases and 5 bases respectively, with 11 bases between them. The CDR3 bases are TGTGCCAGCAGTGAGGGCAGAAATGATAATTCACCCCTCCACTTT. Amino acid sequence: CASSEGRNDNSPLHF.

This clonotype was detected ten times or more. The chain employs TRBV2 and TRBJ1-1; the D gene is possibly TRBD1 (5 bases). Per germline, CDR1 SNHLY and CDR2 FYNNEI. The ends were cut back, 0 bases at V and 5 bases at J, with 10 bases in the middle. This CDR3 is 14 amino acids long. The CDR3 DNA is TGTGCCAGCAGTGAAGCGCTTCGGGGGACTGAAGCTTTCTTT. Translation: CASSEALRGTEAFF.

This clonotype was seen more than once but under ten times. The chain uses TRBV5-6 and TRBJ2-5; no firm D call. This CDR3 region has 14 residues. Trimming took 1 base from V and 1 from J, leaving 8 bases between them. Germline CDR1 is SGHDT and CDR2 is YYEEEE. CDR3 amino acids: CASSLTPPQETQYF. The DNA of the CDR3 is TGTGCCAGCAGCTTGACTCCCCCCCAAGAGACCCAGTACTTC.

This clonotype was seen more than once but under ten times. The J gene is TRBJ1-5, the V gene TRBV18; tentative D call: TRBD1 (6 bases). CDR3 length: 14 residues. V was cut by 4 bases and J by 4 bases, with 11 bases left in between. Germline CDR1 and CDR2: KGHSH and LQKENI. The CDR3 is CASSLSTGNQPQHF. The CDR3 nucleotides are TGTGCCAGCTCACTATCAACAGGGAATCAGCCCCAGCATTTT.

This clonotype was picked up many times. V and J are TRBV5-1 and TRBJ2-2; a possible D gene is TRBD1 (6 bases). V was clipped by 1 base and J by 3 bases, with 10 bases between them. The CDR3 sequence is 15 residues long. In germline, CDR1 is SGHRS, CDR2 YFSETQ. The CDR3 spells CASSLTGKDTGELFF. The DNA for the CDR3 is TGCGCCAGCAGCTTGACAGGGAAGGACACCGGGGAGCTGTTTTTT.

In its sample, this clonotype was seen many times. The chain is built from TRBV5-1 and TRBJ1-2, with D perhaps TRBD1 (5 bases). The germline V gene has CDR1 SGHRS and CDR2 YFSETQ. The CDR3 totals 14 residues. Between the trimmed V and J ends, which lost 2 bases and 2 bases, there was a span of 10 bases. The CDR3 here is CASSLQDRNYGYTF. The CDR3 nucleotides are TGCGCCAGCAGCTTACAGGACCGCAACTATGGCTACACCTTC.

This clonotype was observed many times. The V call is TRBV6-2 or TRBV6-3, the J call TRBJ2-7, with D unclear. Germline CDR1 and CDR2: MNHEY and SVGEGT. Trimming took 7 bases from V and 5 from J, leaving 21 bases between them. The CDR3 has 15 amino acids. CDR3 DNA: TGTGCCAGCACCAAAGAGGTGACCCGCAACCACGAGCAGTACTTC. Amino acid sequence: CASTKEVTRNHEQYF.

As concerns this clonotype: One end of the junction does not line up with germline, which may come from a read error. The chain has TRBV7-9 and TRBJ2-2; TRBD2 is a possible D gene (6 bases). The CDR3 sequence is 16 residues long. CDR1 is SEHNR, CDR2 FQNEAQ, per germline (reference sequence). The CDR3: CANKTPREPNTGEPFF. As DNA, the CDR3 is TGTGCCAACAAGACTCCCCGGGAGCCAAACACCGGGGAGCCGTTTTTT.

There are many counts of this clonotype. The chain carries TRBV2 and TRBJ2-1; 7 bases fit TRBD2. The V and J ends lost 6 bases and 5 bases, in that order; junction bases with no gene match: 4. This CDR3 has 13 residues. From germline, CDR1 is SNHLY and CDR2 FYNNEI. CDR3 sequence: CASRTGGNNEQFF. CDR3 nucleotides: TGTGCCAGCAGGACGGGGGGAAACAATGAGCAGTTCTTC.

This clonotype was picked up many times. The chain couples TRBV6-5 to TRBJ2-1; D gene ambiguous. CDR3 length: 11 residues. The germline V gene encodes CDR1 MNHEY and CDR2 SVGAGI. V gave up 6 bases and J gave up 4 bases, with 4 bases separating them. The CDR3 sequence is CASRKYNEQFF. The CDR3 DNA reads as TGTGCCAGCAGAAAGTACAATGAGCAGTTCTTC.

This clonotype was observed at least ten times. The V call is TRBV27, the J call TRBJ2-7, with 8 bases identical to TRBD1. Trimming removed 5 bases from V and 1 base from J; junction bases left unmatched: 10. Germline CDR1 reads MNHEY; CDR2 reads SMNVEV (reference sequence). The length of the CDR3 is 16 residues. CDR3 DNA sequence: TGTGCCAGCAGTCTCTCCGGGACAGGAAATTCCTACGAGCAGTACTTC. Translated: CASSLSGTGNSYEQYF.

This clonotype is classed as medium-sized. The J gene is TRBJ2-7, the V gene TRBV3-1; D may be TRBD2 (6 bases). The germline gives CDR1 LGHDT, CDR2 YNNKEL (reference sequence). The CDR3 covers 14 residues. The V and J ends lost 4 bases and 5 bases respectively, with 15 bases between them. The CDR3 DNA reads TGTGCCAGCAGCCCCCGGAGGGTTTTCGACGAGCAGTACTTC. Translation gives CASSPRRVFDEQYF.

This clonotype was observed many times. The J gene is TRBJ2-3, the V gene TRBV14; D unresolved. Germline V lookup: CDR1 SGHDN, CDR2 FVKESK. V was trimmed by 1 base and J by 12 bases, leaving 14 bases between them. The CDR3 covers 13 residues. The CDR3 here is CASSQGRLVGQYF. DNA of the CDR3: TGTGCCAGCAGCCAAGGGCGGCTCGTCGGCCAGTATTTT.

This clonotype has only a few counts. The chain recombines TRBV5-4 with TRBJ1-3; 9 bases fit TRBD1. Germline V gene lookup returns CDR1 SGHNT and CDR2 YYREEE (reference sequence). V dropped 4 bases and J dropped 5; count of bases not matched to a gene: 4. The CDR3 loop spans 14 amino acids. The CDR3 nucleotides are TGTGCCAGCAGCCTTGGACAGGGGAGAAACACCATATATTTT. It translates to CASSLGQGRNTIYF.

This clonotype occurred many times. The rearrangement links TRBV29-1 to TRBJ2-3; D is possibly TRBD1 (6 bases). From germline, CDR1 is SQVTM and CDR2 ANQGSEA. This CDR3 is built from 17 residues. The V end was cut by 0 bases, the J end by 2 bases, with 18 bases between. The CDR3 DNA is TGCAGCGTTGAAGATAACGGACAGACCTTCCCCACAGATACGCAGTATTTT. Translation: CSVEDNGQTFPTDTQYF.

V and J are TRBV7-2 and TRBJ2-3, with 12 bases identical to TRBD2. Germline-derived CDR1 and CDR2 are SGHTA and FQGNSA. The CDR3 contains 15 residues. Trimming at V came to 5 bases and at J to 6 bases, leaving 6 bases not matched to a gene. The CDR3 loop is CASSRGLAGYDTQYF. CDR3 DNA sequence: TGTGCCAGCAGCAGAGGACTAGCGGGATATGATACGCAGTATTTT.

This clonotype was seen repeatedly, ten times or more. For the CDR3, the DNA is TGTGCCACCAGCAGAGATTCAGGGAGCACAGATACGCAGTATTTT. As protein: CATSRDSGSTDTQYF. This rearrangement joins TRBV15 to TRBJ2-3, with D possibly being TRBD1 (5 bases). There are 15 residues in the CDR3. The V end was cut by 0 bases, the J end by 0 bases, with 7 bases between. The V gene's germline CDR1 is LNHNV and CDR2 YYDKDF (reference sequence).

The gene calls are TRBV25-1 and TRBJ2-7; D is undetermined. Germline V gene sequence: CDR1 MGHDK, CDR2 SYGVNS. The V gene lost 6 bases and the J gene lost 3 bases, with 18 bases spanning the gap. This CDR3 region has 15 residues. CDR3 bases: TGTGCCAGCAGCCCCCTTAGGGCAGTCAACTACGAGCAGTACTTC. This gives the protein CASSPLRAVNYEQYF.

In this sample, this clonotype turned up a few times. The V call is TRBV2, the J call TRBJ2-3; TRBD1 or TRBD2 may be the D gene (5 bases each). This CDR3 has 14 residues. Per the germline V gene, CDR1 is SNHLY and CDR2 is FYNNEI. Trimming took off 6 bases at V and 5 bases at J, with 15 bases between the two ends. Written as DNA, the CDR3 is TGTGCCAGCAGAAGGGCCAGGGAGAAAGATACGCAGTATTTT. Protein sequence: CASRRAREKDTQYF. Using reference TRBV2 and TRBJ2-3 for the parts outside the CDR3, the full variable domain is EPEVTQTPSHQVTQMGQEVILRCVPISNHLYFYWYRQILGQKVEFLVSFYNNEISEKSEIFDDQFSVERPDGSNFTLKIRSTKLEDSAMYFCASRRAREKDTQYFGPGTRLTVL.

There are many counts of this clonotype. V gene TRBV6-2 or TRBV6-3 combines with J gene TRBJ2-1; the match to TRBD1 covers 9 bases. The germline gives CDR1 MNHEY, CDR2 SVGEGT. J was trimmed by 6 bases and V by 0 bases; bases with no gene match: 0. This CDR3 is 14 amino acids long. The CDR3 reads CASSYSTGGNEQFF. In nucleotides, the CDR3 is TGTGCCAGCAGTTACTCGACAGGGGGCAATGAGCAGTTCTTC.

The chain employs TRBV18 and TRBJ2-7, with D uncertain. This CDR3 is built from 15 residues. With 2 bases removed from V and 0 bases from J, the gap between germline ends came to 11 bases. Germline V lookup: CDR1 KGHSH, CDR2 LQKENI. The CDR3 DNA sequence: TGTGCCAGCTCACCAGGGGTCCAAAGCTCCTACGAGCAGTACTTC. Translating gives CASSPGVQSSYEQYF. The full variable domain, in which reference TRBV18 and TRBJ2-7 provide the parts outside the CDR3, is NAGVMQNPRHLVRRRGQEARLRCSPMKGHSHVYWYRQLPEEGLKFMVYLQKENIIDESGMPKERFSAEFPKEGPSILRIQQVVRGDSAAYFCASSPGVQSSYEQYFGPGTRLTVT.

This clonotype occurred many times. This chain links TRBV20-1 with TRBJ1-2; 8 bases line up with TRBD1. The CDR3 runs to 14 residues. The J segment lost 2 bases and the V segment lost 6 bases, leaving 8 bases of the junction unmatched. The germline V gene encodes CDR1 DFQATT and CDR2 SNEGSKA (reference sequence). DNA for the CDR3: TGCAGTGCCGCTCGACAGGGGCGCAACTATGGCTACACCTTC. Translated, it gives CSAARQGRNYGYTF.

This clonotype was observed a few times. This sequence joins TRBV6-6 and TRBJ2-2; TRBD2 agrees at 8 bases. The CDR3 runs to 16 residues. Germline V CDR1 and CDR2: MNHNY, SVGAGI (reference sequence). J gave up 3 bases and V 2 bases, and 5 bases lay outside the gene matches. As DNA, the CDR3 is TGTGCCAGCAGTTACCCGGCGGGAGGAGACACCGGGGAGCTGTTTTTT. Encoded protein: CASSYPAGGDTGELFF.

The V gene is TRBV6-4, the J gene TRBJ2-2; TRBD1 might be the D (6 bases). The germline gives CDR1 MRHNA, CDR2 SNTAGT. Between the trimmed V and J ends, which lost 6 bases and 4 bases, there was a span of 12 bases. The CDR3 consists of 14 residues. CDR3 nucleotides: TGTGCCAGCAGAAGGACAGAGGCCACCGGGGAGCTGTTTTTT. It yields the protein CASRRTEATGELFF.

This clonotype has a count of ten or more. The DNA of the CDR3 is TGTGCCAGCAGCCCCCAGTCGCTCGGAAACACCATATATTTT. The encoded protein is CASSPQSLGNTIYF. J is TRBJ1-3 and V is TRBV9; no firm D call. Germline V gives CDR1 SGDLS, CDR2 YYNGEE. The CDR3 length is 14 residues. Trimming removed 4 bases from V and 4 bases from J, with 12 bases in between. Full variable domain (rest looked up from reference TRBV9 and TRBJ1-3): DSGVTQTPKHLITATGQRVTLRCSPRSGDLSVYWYQQSLDQGLQFLIQYYNGEERAKGNILERFSAQQFPDLHSELNLSSLELGDSALYFCASSPQSLGNTIYFGEGSWLTVV.

The chain joins TRBV7-9 to TRBJ2-3; TRBD2 matches at 8 bases. This CDR3 is built from 15 residues. Germline V lookup: CDR1 SEHNR, CDR2 FQNEAQ (reference sequence). V gave up 4 bases and J gave up 4 bases; unmatched junction bases: 7. CDR3 loop: CASSYGLAVSDTQYF. CDR3 coding DNA: TGTGCCAGCAGCTATGGACTAGCTGTTTCAGATACGCAGTATTTT. The full variable domain, completed using reference TRBV7-9 and TRBJ2-3, is DTGVSQNPRHKITKRGQNVTFRCDPISEHNRLYWYRQTLGQGPEFLTYFQNEAQLEKSRLLSDRFSAERPKGSFSTLEIQRTEQGDSAMYLCASSYGLAVSDTQYFGPGTRLTVL.

This clonotype appeared many times. V usage is TRBV29-1 and J usage is TRBJ2-3; TRBD2 matches at 12 bases. Per the germline V gene, CDR1 is SQVTM and CDR2 is ANQGSEA. The trim removed 2 bases at V and 5 bases at J, leaving 11 bases unmatched. CDR3 length: 17 amino acids. The CDR3 coding sequence is TGCAGCGTTGAACTAGCGGGGGGGCCGAAGTCAGTAGATACGCAGTATTTT. This codes for CSVELAGGPKSVDTQYF.